The 6 T cell receptor beta chains below come from one sample, sequenced in a study of B cell selection in AIRE deficiency. The sorted conventional CD4 T cells were gated as CD4+CD127+. Using immunoSEQ multiplex PCR, the repertoire was profiled, and TCRdb retains in-frame clones only, with some absent. The data show some 22,000 clones, roughly 95% seen once. The source material was CD4+CD127+ conventional T cells sorted from PBMCs. The receptors stem from a human donor in good health.

J is TRBJ2-1 and V is TRBV7-9, with 8 bases identical to TRBD1. This CDR3 region has 13 residues. CDR1 SEHNR and CDR2 FQNEAQ come from the germline V gene (reference sequence). V lost 5 bases, J lost 8 bases, and 5 bases stayed unmatched. DNA of the CDR3: TGTGCCAGCAGCACCCGGACAGGGCATGAGCAGTTCTTC. Its translation: CASSTRTGHEQFF.

This clone was detected only once. This rearrangement joins TRBV6-6 to TRBJ1-1; D remains ambiguous. CDR3 length: 13 residues. V shed 2 bases and J shed 1 base, with 5 bases lying between them. In germline, CDR1 is MNHNY, CDR2 SVGAGI (reference sequence). Written as DNA, the CDR3 is TGTGCCAGCAGTTACATGAGGAACACTGAAGCTTTCTTT. It codes for CASSYMRNTEAFF.

The DNA for the CDR3 is TGCGCCAGCAGCTGGTTAATCGGGGGGCCCTCCTCATTCACAGATACGCAGTATTTT. This translates into CASSWLIGGPSSFTDTQYF. The J gene is TRBJ2-3, the V gene TRBV5-1; D perhaps matches TRBD2 (7 bases). Per the germline V gene, CDR1 is SGHRS and CDR2 is YFSETQ. There are 19 residues in the CDR3. With 3 bases removed from V and 2 bases from J, the gap between germline ends came to 25 bases.

The chain is built from TRBV29-1 and TRBJ2-7, with D hard to call. V shed 7 bases and J shed 0 bases, with 7 bases lying between them. The CDR3 length is 11 residues. Germline values: CDR1 SQVTM, CDR2 ANQGSEA. The CDR3 nucleotides read TGCAGCGCACGGGTCTCCTACGAGCAGTACTTC. Translated, it gives CSARVSYEQYF.

This chain connects TRBV28 to TRBJ1-4; D possibly corresponds to TRBD1 (5 bases). This CDR3 comprises 15 residues. Germline values: CDR1 MDHEN, CDR2 SYDVKM. Trimming took off 5 bases at V and 5 bases at J, with 15 bases between the two ends. The CDR3, as DNA: TGTGCCAGCAGTGTCCCCCAGGGCACCAATGAAAAACTGTTTTTT. Its translation: CASSVPQGTNEKLFF.

The chain has TRBV6-5 and TRBJ1-5; possible D gene TRBD1, 6 bases. The V end was cut by 6 bases, the J end by 0 bases, with 6 bases between. The germline CDR1 and CDR2 sequences are MNHEY and SVGAGI. The CDR3 is 13 amino acids. The CDR3 loop is CASRQGSNQPQHF. The CDR3 DNA reads as TGTGCCAGCAGACAGGGTAGCAATCAGCCCCAGCATTTT.